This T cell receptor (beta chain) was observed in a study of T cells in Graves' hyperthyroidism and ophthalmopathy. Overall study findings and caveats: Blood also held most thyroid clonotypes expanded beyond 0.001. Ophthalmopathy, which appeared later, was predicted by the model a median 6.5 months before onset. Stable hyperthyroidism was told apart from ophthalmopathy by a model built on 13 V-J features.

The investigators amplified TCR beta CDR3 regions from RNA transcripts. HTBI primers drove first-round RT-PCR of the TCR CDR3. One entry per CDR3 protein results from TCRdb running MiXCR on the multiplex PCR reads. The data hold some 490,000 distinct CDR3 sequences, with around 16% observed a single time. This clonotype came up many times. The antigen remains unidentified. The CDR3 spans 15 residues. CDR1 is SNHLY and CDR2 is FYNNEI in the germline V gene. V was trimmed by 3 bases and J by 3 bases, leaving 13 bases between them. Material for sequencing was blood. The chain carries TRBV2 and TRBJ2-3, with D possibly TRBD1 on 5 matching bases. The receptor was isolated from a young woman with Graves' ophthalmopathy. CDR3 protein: CASSDVGQGTDTQYF. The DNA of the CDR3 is TGTGCCAGCAGTGATGTTGGGCAGGGTACAGATACGCAGTATTTT.